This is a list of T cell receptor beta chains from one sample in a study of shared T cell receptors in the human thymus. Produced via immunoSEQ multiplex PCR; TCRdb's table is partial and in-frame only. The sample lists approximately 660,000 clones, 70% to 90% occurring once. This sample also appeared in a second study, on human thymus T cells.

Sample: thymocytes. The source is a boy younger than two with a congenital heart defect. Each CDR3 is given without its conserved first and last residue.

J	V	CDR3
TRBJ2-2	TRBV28	ASSLPRREAGELF
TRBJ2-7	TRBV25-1	ASSHTSGGPLEQY
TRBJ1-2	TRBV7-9	ASSLIRDTHLAYGYT
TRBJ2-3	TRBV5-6	ASRRTGGPDTQY
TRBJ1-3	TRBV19	ASSPTANGNTIY
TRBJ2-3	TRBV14	ASSPGTSKSTDTQY
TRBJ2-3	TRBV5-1	ASSLIWRASPFSTDTQY
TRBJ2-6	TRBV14	ASSQDWDRGNTGANVLT
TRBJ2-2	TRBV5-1	TSSFPDRDAGELF
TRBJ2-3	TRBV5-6	ASSLGHQGAGETDTQY
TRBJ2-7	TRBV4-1	ASSQFGGSYEQY
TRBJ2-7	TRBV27	ASSPSGTTRYEQY
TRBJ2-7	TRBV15	ATSRDPGTSDPVVYEQY
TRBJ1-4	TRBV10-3	AISENREKLF
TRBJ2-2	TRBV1	TSRSVEGTGELF
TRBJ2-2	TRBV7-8	ASSGLAGGWTGELF
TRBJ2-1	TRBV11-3	ASSPGTSGGNEQF
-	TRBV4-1	ASSPSGTSYEQY
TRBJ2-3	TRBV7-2	ASTASAIGHTQY
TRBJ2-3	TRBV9	ASSVESGLAGVGSTDTQY
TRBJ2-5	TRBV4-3	ASSQGAPTAGGGETQY
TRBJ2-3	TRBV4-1	ASSRPLQREDNFTDTQY
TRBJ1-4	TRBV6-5	ASSCIQGAGEKLF
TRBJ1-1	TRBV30	AWSLGRDLNTEAF
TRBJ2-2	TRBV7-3	ASSLTGERTGELF
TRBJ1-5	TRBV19	ASSLGGQVQPQH
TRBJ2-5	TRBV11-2	ASSFSFLAGGAETQY
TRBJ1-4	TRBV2	ASMGPGGLPTNEKLF
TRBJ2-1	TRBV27	AAGGWYNEQF
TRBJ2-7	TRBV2	ASRVGGGEQY
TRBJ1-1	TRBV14	ASSLRQQRPSEAF
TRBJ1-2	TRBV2	ASRSTGSDSNNYGYT
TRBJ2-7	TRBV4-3	ASSQDRGLAGTYEQY
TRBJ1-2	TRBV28	ASSFPLWYGYT
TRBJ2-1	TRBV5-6	ASSSIPGTSGIYNEQF
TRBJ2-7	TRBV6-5	ASRRGRGSYEQY
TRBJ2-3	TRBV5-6	ASSLARGQSTDTQY
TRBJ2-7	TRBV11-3	ASSLDNFSPREGRTYEQY
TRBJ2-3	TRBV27	ASGPDSPSTDTQY
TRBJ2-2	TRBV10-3	AISTRTGEHTGELF
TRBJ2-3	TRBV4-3	ASSQDSAPTFTDTQY
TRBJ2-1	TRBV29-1	SVAGLAELGNEQF
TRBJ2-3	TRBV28	ASSFDRGQADTQY
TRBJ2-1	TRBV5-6	ASSLPTSGRGNEQF
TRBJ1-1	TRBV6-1	ASSPTKNTEAF
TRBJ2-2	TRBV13	ASSRGRASGNTGELF
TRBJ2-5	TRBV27	ASRRTSGRAEETQY
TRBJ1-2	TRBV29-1	SVERGTT